The 25 T cell receptor beta chains below were found in one sample sequenced in a study of cytomegalovirus exposure and HLA in healthy donors. In the PCR, 60 Vbeta and 13 Jbeta primers were used. Sequenced by immunoSEQ multiplex PCR; TCRdb stores in-frame clones only, minus some. The table includes about 80,000 clones, 80% detected once. Sequences were obtained from PBMCs. The receptors shown here come from a man aged 50-59 years in good health and CMV-seropositive.

V gene TRBV29-1 combines with J gene TRBJ2-2, with 7 bases identical to TRBD2. Germline V gives CDR1 SQVTM, CDR2 ANQGSEA. The CDR3 is made up of 15 amino acids. Losses at the gene ends were 6 bases for V and 6 bases for J; bases not matched to a gene: 13. CDR3 in amino acids: CSVTSGGTNAGELFF. The CDR3 DNA reads as TGCAGCGTGACGTCCGGGGGGACTAACGCCGGGGAGCTGTTTTTT.

The CDR3 loop is CASSLFLSSGNTIYF. Written as DNA, the CDR3 is TGCGCCAGCAGCTTATTCTTGAGCTCTGGAAACACCATATATTTT. The V gene is TRBV5-1, the J gene TRBJ1-3; D uncertain. The CDR3 has 15 amino acids. The germline V gene encodes CDR1 SGHRS and CDR2 YFSETQ. The ends were cut back, 2 bases at V and 0 bases at J, with 9 bases in the middle.

V is TRBV30 and J is TRBJ2-7, with D tentatively TRBD2 (5 bases). The CDR3 covers 13 residues. CDR1 and CDR2 (germline): GTSNPN, SVGIG (reference sequence). Trimming took off 7 bases at V and 2 bases at J, with 15 bases between the two ends. CDR3 sequence: CASEGRLTYEQYF. The CDR3 DNA is TGTGCCTCCGAGGGCCGTCTTACCTACGAGCAGTACTTC.

With respect to this clone: The junction shows a germline mismatch at one end, possibly a read error. This sequence joins TRBV12-5 and TRBJ2-6; tentative D call: TRBD1 (5 bases). Germline loops: CDR1 LGHNT, CDR2 FRNRAP. CDR3 length equals 13 residues. The CDR3 loop is CASAQSGANGLTF. As DNA, the CDR3 is TGTGCTAGCGCTCAGTCTGGGGCCAACGGCCTGACTTTC.

The genes are TRBV27 and TRBJ1-3; maybe TRBD1 (6 bases). The CDR3 totals 16 residues. The germline V and J ends were trimmed by 3 bases and 0 bases, with 12 bases remaining between them. Germline values: CDR1 MNHEY, CDR2 SMNVEV (reference sequence). The CDR3 coding sequence is TGTGCCAGCAGTTTCCCGAAACAGGGCTCTGGAAACACCATATATTTT. Its protein is CASSFPKQGSGNTIYF.

This clone appeared a single time. The chain combines TRBV5-1 with TRBJ1-1; no firm D call. This CDR3 has 14 residues. Trimming removed 0 bases at V and 3 bases at J, with 9 bases between. Germline CDR1 SGHRS, CDR2 YFSETQ. The CDR3 DNA sequence: TGCGCCAGCAGCTTGGCGGCGGGGTACACTGAAGCTTTCTTT. It specifies CASSLAAGYTEAFF.

The rearrangement joins TRBV7-8 to TRBJ2-7, with a tentative D call TRBD1 (7 bases). From germline, CDR1 is SGHVS and CDR2 FQNEAQ. The V end lost 5 bases, the J end lost 2 bases, and 19 bases lay between the germline ends. The CDR3 contains 16 residues. CDR3 protein: CASSQTRGTETYEQYF. DNA of the CDR3: TGTGCCAGCAGCCAGACCCGGGGGACAGAAACCTACGAGCAGTACTTC. The complete variable domain, with remaining parts taken from reference TRBV7-8 and TRBJ2-7, reads GAGVSQSPRYKVAKRGQDVALRCDPISGHVSLFWYQQALGQGPEFLTYFQNEAQLDKSGLPSDRFFAERPEGSVSTLKIQRTQQEDSAVYLCASSQTRGTETYEQYFGPGTRLTVT.

Judged by abundance, this clone is medium-sized. This chain uses TRBV19 with TRBJ2-7; TRBD1 matches 8 bases. The CDR3 spans 13 residues. After removal of 3 bases from V and 3 bases from J, the junction contained 1 base not matched to a gene. Germline V gene lookup returns CDR1 LNHDA and CDR2 SQIVND (reference sequence). The CDR3 loop reads CASSMGTGYEQYF. Here the CDR3 DNA reads TGTGCCAGTAGTATGGGGACAGGCTACGAGCAGTACTTC.

This clone has ten or more counts. The J gene is TRBJ1-3, the V gene TRBV30; D gene ambiguous. There are 13 residues in the CDR3. In germline, CDR1 is GTSNPN, CDR2 SVGIG (reference sequence). V gave up 4 bases and J gave up 4 bases, with 11 bases separating them. The DNA for the CDR3 is TGTGCCTGGAAACTCTTTGTAGGAAACACCATATATTTT. Translated: CAWKLFVGNTIYF.

This chain joins TRBV7-2 and TRBJ2-5, with D possibly matching TRBD1 (5 bases). V lost 1 base and J 3 bases, leaving 12 bases between the germline ends. The germline CDR1 and CDR2 sequences are SGHTA and FQGNSA. This CDR3 contains 15 residues. The CDR3 region is CASSLGGRDEETQYF. The CDR3, as DNA: TGTGCCAGCAGCTTAGGGGGCAGAGATGAAGAGACCCAGTACTTC.

This clone was seen just once. The chain has TRBV9 and TRBJ2-5, with 8 positions matching TRBD1. From germline, CDR1 is SGDLS and CDR2 YYNGEE. The CDR3 runs 13 residues. The V and J ends lost 1 base and 5 bases, in that order; junction bases with no gene match: 1. The CDR3 here is CASSVRDRETQYF. DNA for the CDR3: TGTGCCAGCAGCGTAAGGGACAGGGAGACCCAGTACTTC.

CDR3 nucleotide sequence: TGCGCCAGCAGTACCCCGGGACTAGCGGGAGCGGGGCAGTACTTC. Its translation: CASSTPGLAGAGQYF. V gene TRBV5-1 combines with J gene TRBJ2-5, with 14 nucleotides matching TRBD2. The V segment lost 5 bases and the J segment 11 bases; nucleotides outside the gene matches: 11. The germline CDR1 and CDR2 sequences are SGHRS and YFSETQ. This CDR3 contains 15 residues.

This clone has a handful of counts. The chain recombines TRBV9 with TRBJ2-1; possible D gene TRBD2, 5 bases. The CDR3 has 14 residues. Germline V gene data show CDR1 as SGDLS and CDR2 as YYNGEE. Trimming stripped 1 base from V and 9 bases from J, with 14 bases between. CDR3 sequence (DNA): TGTGCCAGCAGCGTAACACGGGAAAGCAGTGAGCAGTTCTTC. Translated: CASSVTRESSEQFF.

Within the sample, this clone is medium-sized. This chain uses TRBV5-6 with TRBJ1-1; no clear D gene. CDR3 length: 14 amino acids. V was clipped by 1 base and J by 1 base, with 8 bases between them. From germline, CDR1 is SGHDT and CDR2 YYEEEE. CDR3 DNA sequence: TGTGCCAGCAGCTTGTTATGGAGGAACACTGAAGCTTTCTTT. This encodes CASSLLWRNTEAFF.

The gene calls are TRBV6-5 and TRBJ2-5; TRBD1 agrees at 10 bases. Trimming at V came to 5 bases and at J to 5 bases, leaving 5 bases not matched to a gene. This CDR3 contains 14 residues. Germline V CDR1 and CDR2: MNHEY, SVGAGI. CDR3 in amino acids: CASSGTGDSETQYF. The CDR3 DNA reads as TGTGCCAGCAGTGGGACAGGGGATTCGGAGACCCAGTACTTC.

The V gene is TRBV27, the J gene TRBJ2-7, with TRBD2 identical over 11 bases. The CDR3 runs to 14 residues. The V segment lost 6 bases and the J segment 3 bases; nucleotides outside the gene matches: 4. CDR1 is MNHEY and CDR2 is SMNVEV in the germline V gene (reference sequence). CDR3 DNA: TGTGCCAGCAGCGCTGGGACTAGCGGCTACGAGCAGTACTTC. It specifies CASSAGTSGYEQYF.

V and J are TRBV7-9 and TRBJ2-5, with 9 bases matching TRBD1. V trimming: 5 bases; J trimming: 4 bases; junction bases outside the gene matches: 11. The V gene's germline CDR1 is SEHNR and CDR2 FQNEAQ (reference sequence). The CDR3 contains 16 residues. CDR3 nucleotides: TGTGCCAGCAGCCACGTCGACAGGGGGGCCCGAGAGACCCAGTACTTC. Translation gives CASSHVDRGARETQYF.

This clone was seen once. This rearrangement joins TRBV12-5 to TRBJ2-5, with TRBD2 identical over 14 bases. The CDR3 totals 19 residues. Germline V gives CDR1 LGHNT, CDR2 FRNRAP. The V segment lost 1 base and the J segment 6 bases; nucleotides outside the gene matches: 13. The chain's CDR3 is CASGLESGTSGSLTKTQYF. CDR3 DNA sequence: TGTGCTAGTGGTTTGGAGTCCGGGACTAGCGGGAGTCTTACGAAGACCCAGTACTTC.

The chain couples TRBV10-3 to TRBJ2-3; tentative D call: TRBD2 (5 bases). The CDR3 runs 15 residues. Germline V gene data show CDR1 as ENHRY and CDR2 as SYGVKD. V dropped 2 bases and J dropped 0 bases, with 9 bases sitting between them. The DNA of the CDR3 is TGTGCCATCAGTGAGAGCGGAGATAGCACAGATACGCAGTATTTT. Translating gives CAISESGDSTDTQYF.

The rearrangement links TRBV14 to TRBJ2-1; 11 positions match TRBD2. Germline V lookup: CDR1 SGHDN, CDR2 FVKESK. This CDR3 has 15 amino acids. Trimming removed 4 bases from V and 8 bases from J; junction bases left unmatched: 7. The CDR3 here is CASSRTLAGVHEQFF. The CDR3 nucleotides read TGTGCCAGCAGCCGCACACTAGCGGGAGTACATGAGCAGTTCTTC. Complete variable domain (other parts from reference TRBV14 and TRBJ2-1): EAGVTQFPSHSVIEKGQTVTLRCDPISGHDNLYWYRRVMGKEIKFLLHFVKESKQDESGMPNNRFLAERTGGTYSTLKVQPAELEDSGVYFCASSRTLAGVHEQFFGPGTRLTVL.

The chain uses TRBV19 and TRBJ1-6; D possibly corresponds to TRBD1 (5 bases). V was cut by 4 bases and J by 6 bases, with 10 bases left in between. The germline V gene has CDR1 LNHDA and CDR2 SQIVND (reference sequence). The CDR3 is 14 amino acids. The CDR3 region is CASSNRQPNSPLHF. The CDR3 DNA sequence: TGTGCCAGTAGTAACAGACAGCCTAATTCACCCCTCCACTTT.

The chain is built from TRBV5-4 and TRBJ1-2, with D perhaps TRBD1 (5 bases). CDR1 and CDR2 from the germline V gene are SGHNT and YYREEE (reference sequence). Trimming took off 4 bases at V and 2 bases at J, with 12 bases between the two ends. The CDR3 is 14 amino acids. As DNA, the CDR3 is TGTGCCAGCAGCACACTCGGGGGGAACTATGGCTACACCTTC. It specifies CASSTLGGNYGYTF.

CDR3 sequence reads: CASSPLGAFYNEQFF. CDR3 nucleotides: TGTGCCAGCAGCCCCCTGGGGGCCTTCTACAATGAGCAGTTCTTC. The V gene is TRBV6-5, the J gene TRBJ2-1; tentative D call: TRBD1 (6 bases). The germline V and J ends were trimmed by 6 bases and 3 bases, with 15 bases remaining between them. This CDR3 contains 15 residues. CDR1 is MNHEY, CDR2 SVGAGI, per germline.

This clone turned up a few times. This chain uses TRBV29-1 with TRBJ2-5; 9 bases are a match to TRBD1. Germline V CDR1 and CDR2: SQVTM, ANQGSEA. Trimming took 6 bases from V and 5 from J; bases not matched to a gene: 16. The CDR3 runs to 16 residues. The CDR3 protein is CSVLPYLTGGSETQYF. The CDR3, as DNA: TGCAGCGTCCTGCCTTACCTTACAGGGGGCTCGGAGACCCAGTACTTC.

This sequence joins TRBV5-1 and TRBJ1-6, with a tentative D call TRBD1 (6 bases). Germline CDR1 and CDR2: SGHRS and YFSETQ. This CDR3 has 15 amino acids. Trimming took 0 bases from V and 4 from J, leaving 8 bases between them. CDR3 DNA: TGCGCCAGCAGCTTGGCAGGGGATTATAATTCACCCCTCCACTTT. This codes for CASSLAGDYNSPLHF.